Each of the 5 T cell receptor beta chains below was sequenced from the same sample in a study of T cell changes during pregnancy in multiple sclerosis. The table came from immunoSEQ multiplex PCR; TCRdb's copy has only in-frame clones and leaves some out. This table holds 100,000 or so clones, over 85% found once. The material was peripheral blood, obtained in the second trimester of pregnancy. The source of these receptors is a female donor with multiple sclerosis, enrolled in a pregnancy study.

This chain connects TRBV7-6 to TRBJ2-3; D uncertain. This CDR3 region has 12 residues. CDR1 and CDR2 (germline): SGHVS, FNYEAQ. V was shortened by 2 bases and J by 3 bases, with 3 bases between the two germline ends. CDR3 amino acids: CASSLQTDTQYF. The CDR3 coding sequence is TGTGCCAGCAGCTTACAAACAGATACGCAGTATTTT.

V is TRBV28 and J is TRBJ2-7, with D perhaps TRBD2 (5 bases). The V gene lost 3 bases and the J gene lost 1 base, with 19 bases spanning the gap. The CDR3 runs to 17 residues. Germline V gene sequence: CDR1 MDHEN, CDR2 SYDVKM. The CDR3 DNA reads as TGTGCCAGCAGTTTCAACCGGCTAGCCCCAACATCCTACGAGCAGTACTTC. It is translated as CASSFNRLAPTSYEQYF.

This clone appeared once. V is TRBV18 and J is TRBJ2-7; 8 bases fit TRBD1. From germline, CDR1 is KGHSH and CDR2 LQKENI. The CDR3 has 14 amino acids. V gave up 2 bases and J gave up 3 bases; unmatched junction bases: 3. This CDR3 is CASSPDRGNYEQYF. The CDR3, as DNA: TGTGCCAGCTCACCAGACAGGGGCAACTACGAGCAGTACTTC.

This chain links TRBV4-2 with TRBJ2-5, with 12 bases that match TRBD1. The CDR3 spans 18 residues. Germline-derived CDR1 and CDR2 are LGHNA and YNFKEQ. With V trimmed by 2 bases and J by 5 bases, 12 bases remained unmatched. The CDR3 sequence: CASSQPQGGTGGAETQYF. The CDR3, as DNA: TGTGCCAGCAGCCAACCCCAGGGGGGGACAGGGGGCGCGGAGACCCAGTACTTC.

J is TRBJ2-5 and V is TRBV19; TRBD2 matches at 13 bases. Germline V CDR1 and CDR2: LNHDA, SQIVND (reference sequence). V trimming: 7 bases; J trimming: 5 bases; junction bases outside the gene matches: 7. This CDR3 contains 15 residues. CDR3 in amino acids: CASITSGRAEETQYF. CDR3 in DNA: TGTGCCAGTATAACTAGCGGGAGGGCCGAGGAGACCCAGTACTTC.